Listed below are T cell receptor beta chains from one sample, sequenced in a study of blood T cell repertoires in COVID-19. Repertoires were generated with immunoSEQ multiplex PCR, while TCRdb's copy carries only in-frame clones and drops some. The data hold around 300,000 clones, with approximately 93% observed a single time. The material sequenced was peripheral blood. The receptors originated from a woman in her thirties with COVID-19, enrolled during active disease. Both conserved end residues are part of each CDR3. The order of the fields is CDR3 protein, CDR3 DNA, D gene, clone size, J gene, V gene. The D gene is left open where the match is weak. Only part of the rows carry a size: once, few, many, or a class if the clone is expanded.

CASSPRSSRSYNEQFF,TGTGCCAGTAGTCCCCGTAGTTCCCGCTCCTACAATGAGCAGTTCTTC,.,.,TRBJ2-1,TRBV19
CASSDRFINTQYF,TGTGCCAGCAGTGACAGGTTTATAAATACGCAGTATTTT,.,.,TRBJ2-3,TRBV6-1
CASSLTGSLNLNTEAFF,TGCGCCAGCAGCCTGACAGGGTCCCTAAACCTGAACACTGAAGCTTTCTTT,TRBD1,.,TRBJ1-1,TRBV5-1
CASSLDLFGADKNIQYF,TGCGCCAGCAGCTTGGATCTCTTTGGGGCAGATAAAAACATTCAGTACTTC,.,.,TRBJ2-4,TRBV5-1
CASSLVGLAGVNEQFF,TGTGCCAGCAGCTTAGTTGGACTAGCGGGAGTAAATGAGCAGTTCTTC,TRBD2,.,TRBJ2-1,TRBV11-2
CASSQELTGTFIGYTF,TGTGCCAGCAGCCAAGAATTGACAGGGACCTTTATAGGCTACACCTTC,TRBD1,.,TRBJ1-2,TRBV3-1/TRBV3-2
CASRRDSDLYEQYF,TGTGCCAGCCGTCGGGACAGTGACCTCTACGAGCAGTACTTC,TRBD1,.,TRBJ2-7,TRBV25-1
CASSQVQRDSTDTQYF,TGTGCCAGCAGCCAAGTCCAGCGGGATAGCACAGATACGCAGTATTTT,TRBD2,.,TRBJ2-3,TRBV3-1/TRBV3-2
CASSLAGQAGGRGEQFF,TGTGCCAGCAGCTTAGCGGGACAAGCGGGAGGAAGGGGTGAGCAGTTCTTC,TRBD2,.,TRBJ2-1,TRBV11-2
CASRLRQFLPPENNSPLHF,TGTGCAAGTCGCTTAAGACAGTTCCTCCCCCCTGAAAATAATTCACCCCTCCACTTT,.,few,TRBJ1-6,TRBV12-2
CASSAAQSQPQHF,TGTGCCAGCAGCGCCGCGCAAAGTCAGCCCCAGCATTTT,.,.,TRBJ1-5,TRBV7-2
CASSFLPGGDYEQYF,TGCGCCAGCAGCTTCCTGCCAGGGGGCGATTACGAGCAGTACTTC,TRBD1,.,TRBJ2-7,TRBV4-1
CASTTSTGYTYEQYF,TGCGCCAGCACCACCTCGACAGGGTACACCTACGAGCAGTACTTC,TRBD1,once,TRBJ2-7,TRBV5-1
CASSLEQGREQYF,TGTGCCAGCAGCTTAGAACAGGGCCGGGAGCAGTACTTC,.,.,TRBJ2-7,TRBV11-3
CAWSVGGSSDTQYF,TGTGCCTGGAGTGTAGGTGGGAGTTCAGATACGCAGTATTTT,.,.,TRBJ2-3,TRBV30
CASSFGVEGGYTF,TGTGCCAGCAGTTTCGGGGTGGAAGGGGGCTACACCTTC,.,once,TRBJ1-2,TRBV28
CASSLGDSVEGEQYF,TGTGCCAGCAGCTTAGGGGACTCCGTGGAGGGCGAGCAGTACTTC,.,.,TRBJ2-7,TRBV11-3
CASSQVEKLSREFF,TGTGCCAGCAGCCAAGTTGAGAAACTCTCGAGGGAGTTCTTC,.,.,TRBJ2-1,TRBV3-1/TRBV3-2
CASSGTPNTEAFF,TGTGCCAGTAGCGGGACACCGAACACTGAAGCTTTCTTT,.,.,TRBJ1-1,TRBV19
CSVEEATGGAGPQHF,TGCAGCGTTGAGGAGGCGACAGGCGGCGCTGGGCCCCAGCATTTT,.,.,TRBJ1-5,TRBV29-1
CASSLLGRSATNEKLFF,TGTGCCAGCAGCTTGTTGGGCAGAAGTGCAACTAATGAAAAACTGTTTTTT,.,.,TRBJ1-4,TRBV11-2
CASSQLGTGDEAFF,TGTGCCAGCAGCCAACTAGGGACAGGGGATGAAGCTTTCTTT,TRBD1,.,TRBJ1-1,TRBV3-1/TRBV3-2
CASSFGGLYNEQFF,TGTGCCAGCAGCTTCGGAGGTCTATACAATGAGCAGTTCTTC,.,.,TRBJ2-1,TRBV13
CASSGGLASYNEQFF,TGTGCCAGCAGTGGAGGGCTAGCTTCCTACAATGAGCAGTTCTTC,.,.,TRBJ2-1,TRBV2
CASTPTSAYEQYF,TGTGCCAGCACCCCTACTAGCGCCTACGAGCAGTACTTC,TRBD2,.,TRBJ2-7,TRBV6-1
CAVKGTTNTGELFF,TGCGCCGTAAAAGGGACAACGAACACCGGGGAGCTGTTTTTT,.,.,TRBJ2-2,TRBV4-1
CSVEIGQGSTKAFF,TGCAGCGTTGAGATAGGACAGGGCTCAACAAAAGCTTTCTTT,TRBD1,.,TRBJ1-1,TRBV29-1
CAISDGTVGGYTF,TGTGCCATCAGTGACGGGACAGTAGGAGGCTACACCTTC,TRBD1,.,TRBJ1-2,TRBV10-3
CASSRRALDTQYF,TGTGCCAGCAGCCGAAGAGCTTTGGATACGCAGTATTTT,.,.,TRBJ2-3,TRBV13
CAWSEGWDSYGYTF,TGTGCCTGGAGTGAGGGGTGGGATTCTTATGGCTACACCTTC,.,.,TRBJ1-2,TRBV30
CASSVDLGGTEAFF,TGTGCCAGCAGCGTAGACTTGGGGGGCACTGAAGCTTTCTTT,.,once,TRBJ1-1,TRBV9
CASSLRTSTDTQYF,TGTGCCAGCAGTTTGCGGACTAGCACAGATACGCAGTATTTT,.,.,TRBJ2-3,TRBV2
CAWSVLKGTGDGYTF,TGTGCCTGGAGTGTACTTAAAGGGACAGGGGATGGCTACACCTTC,TRBD1,.,TRBJ1-2,TRBV30
CASRQDSSYEQYF,TGTGCCAGCAGACAGGACAGCTCCTACGAGCAGTACTTC,.,.,TRBJ2-7,TRBV12-3/TRBV12-4
CASSEGGQANQETQYF,TGTGCCAGCAGTGAAGGTGGGCAGGCGAACCAAGAGACCCAGTACTTC,.,.,TRBJ2-5,TRBV6-1
CASSLDQGGYTEAFF,TGTGCCAGCAGCTTAGATCAGGGAGGTTACACTGAAGCTTTCTTT,.,.,TRBJ1-1,TRBV11-2
CASSYSGVDEKLFF,TGTGCCAGCAGTTACTCGGGCGTGGATGAAAAACTGTTTTTT,.,.,TRBJ1-4,TRBV6-6
CSASARNEQFF,TGCAGTGCTAGTGCTCGGAATGAGCAGTTCTTC,.,.,TRBJ2-1,TRBV20-1
CASSDNRQGGLAEQYF,TGTGCCAGCAGTGATAATAGACAGGGGGGCTTGGCCGAGCAGTACTTC,TRBD1,.,TRBJ2-7,TRBV25-1
CASSAGTGSYGYTF,TGTGCCAGTAGCGCCGGGACAGGGAGCTATGGCTACACCTTC,TRBD1,.,TRBJ1-2,TRBV19
CASSAPVGSSGANVLTF,TGTGCCAGCAGTGCGCCGGTGGGCAGCTCTGGGGCCAACGTCCTGACTTTC,.,.,TRBJ2-6,TRBV28
CASSTDRNNEQFF,TGTGCCAGCAGCACGGACAGAAACAATGAGCAGTTCTTC,.,.,TRBJ2-1,TRBV6-2/TRBV6-3
CASSTEMNTEAFF,TGTGCCAGCTCAACAGAGATGAACACTGAAGCTTTCTTT,.,.,TRBJ1-1,TRBV18
CASTTGIYEQYF,TGTGCCAGTACGACAGGGATCTACGAGCAGTACTTC,TRBD1,.,TRBJ2-7,TRBV2
CASRPLGTFNTEAFF,TGCGCCAGCAGACCCCTCGGGACATTTAACACTGAAGCTTTCTTT,.,.,TRBJ1-1,TRBV23-1
CASSLRDKSNYGYTF,TGTGCCAGCAGCTTGCGGGACAAGTCTAACTATGGCTACACCTTC,.,.,TRBJ1-2,TRBV5-8
CASSSSGNYDEQYF,TGTGCCAGCAGTTCAAGCGGGAACTACGACGAGCAGTACTTC,TRBD2,.,TRBJ2-7,TRBV27
CAWSVTVTEAFF,TGTGCCTGGAGTGTAACTGTCACTGAAGCTTTCTTT,.,.,TRBJ1-1,TRBV30
CASSISETGGRNSPLHF,TGTGCCAGTAGTATTTCCGAGACAGGGGGCCGGAATTCACCCCTCCACTTT,TRBD1,.,TRBJ1-6,TRBV19
CASGTSAQETQYF,TGTGCCAGTGGGACTAGCGCCCAAGAGACCCAGTACTTC,TRBD2,.,TRBJ2-5,TRBV19
CSASGPEGQPQHF,TGCAGTGCTAGTGGGCCCGAGGGACAGCCCCAGCATTTT,.,.,TRBJ1-5,TRBV20-1
CAARTGVNEKLFF,TGTGCCGCCCGGACAGGGGTTAATGAAAAACTGTTTTTT,TRBD1,few,TRBJ1-4,TRBV6-5
CASTLLRDREAFF,TGTGCCAGCACCTTACTCCGGGACAGAGAAGCTTTCTTT,TRBD1,.,TRBJ1-1,TRBV2
CASSIGLAGTNTGELFF,TGTGCCAGTAGTATAGGCCTAGCGGGAACGAACACCGGGGAGCTGTTTTTT,TRBD2,.,TRBJ2-2,TRBV19
CASSLIRGNMNTEAFF,TGTGCCAGCAGTTTAATTCGCGGCAACATGAACACTGAAGCTTTCTTT,.,.,TRBJ1-1,TRBV27